This entry lists 16 T cell receptor beta chains sequenced from one sample in a study of T cells in Graves' hyperthyroidism and ophthalmopathy. Authors of the study amplified TCR beta CDR3 regions from RNA transcripts. Carried out on the TCR CDR3, a first-round RT-PCR used the HTBI primer set. In TCRdb, the multiplex PCR reads were re-called with MiXCR into one record per CDR3 protein. Among about 400,000 distinct CDR3 sequences listed, just under 15% were seen once. Material for sequencing was blood. The receptors were gathered from a woman aged 25-40 years with Graves' hyperthyroidism.

At least ten counts were recorded for this clonotype. The chain links TRBV20-1 to TRBJ2-5; D unclear. The CDR3 loop spans 10 amino acids. Germline CDR1 is DFQATT and CDR2 is SNEGSKA (reference sequence). V was clipped by 5 bases and J by 12 bases, with 13 bases between them. The CDR3 coding sequence is TGCAGTGCTTACCCCTCCGTCGAGTACTTC. This codes for CSAYPSVEYF.

This clonotype was counted between two and nine times. The V gene is TRBV5-8, the J gene TRBJ2-1; 12 nucleotides line up with TRBD2. The V gene end was trimmed by 4 bases and the J gene end by 2 bases; junction bases not matched to a gene: 4. Germline CDR1 and CDR2: SGHTS and YDEGEE. The CDR3 contains 16 residues. The CDR3 DNA is TGTGCCAGCAGCGAGACTAGCGGGAGTACCTACAATGAGCAGTTCTTC. It is translated as CASSETSGSTYNEQFF.

The sample holds a few counts of this clonotype. The chain carries TRBV3-1 and TRBJ1-6; D unclear. V was trimmed by 5 bases and J by 6 bases, leaving 20 bases between them. Germline-derived CDR1 and CDR2 are LGHDT and YNNKEL (reference sequence). The CDR3 totals 17 residues. The CDR3 spells CASSDRPGFLTNSPLHF. The CDR3 DNA sequence: TGTGCCAGCAGCGATCGCCCGGGCTTCCTTACTAATTCACCCCTCCACTTT.

The chain uses TRBV29-1 and TRBJ2-4, with a possible D match to TRBD1 (6 bases). The germline gives CDR1 SQVTM, CDR2 ANQGSEA. The CDR3 is 15 residues long. Trimming cost V 0 bases and J 7 bases, with 16 bases left between them. The CDR3 bases are TGCAGCGTTGAAGATAGTCGCCAGGGGCGGAACATTCAGTACTTC. As protein: CSVEDSRQGRNIQYF.

This clonotype occurred many times. The genes are TRBV5-1 and TRBJ2-1, with 10 bases lining up with TRBD2. From germline, CDR1 is SGHRS and CDR2 YFSETQ. V trimming: 2 bases; J trimming: 8 bases; junction bases outside the gene matches: 10. The CDR3 is 16 residues long. CDR3 bases: TGCGCCAGCAGCTTTCGATCTAGCGGGAGTAGTTATGAGCAGTTCTTC. Protein sequence: CASSFRSSGSSYEQFF.

This clonotype appeared many times. The chain recombines TRBV3-1 with TRBJ1-1, with D uncertain. Looked up from germline, CDR1 is LGHDT and CDR2 is YNNKEL (reference sequence). With 0 bases removed from V and 11 bases from J, the gap between germline ends came to 13 bases. CDR3 length: 13 residues. DNA of the CDR3: TGTGCCAGCAGCCAAGATCTGATGATGAGCGCTTTCTTT. This encodes CASSQDLMMSAFF.

This clonotype was detected a few times. The chain couples TRBV2 to TRBJ2-7, with D possibly TRBD2 on 6 matching bases. V was cut by 6 bases and J by 4 bases, with 19 bases left in between. Germline values: CDR1 SNHLY, CDR2 FYNNEI. The CDR3 has 15 residues. CDR3 DNA sequence: TGTGCCAGCAGGAAGGAGGGCTTGGTACCATACGAGCAGTACTTC. This sequence encodes CASRKEGLVPYEQYF. Based on the CDR3 plus reference TRBV2 and TRBJ2-7, the full variable domain is EPEVTQTPSHQVTQMGQEVILRCVPISNHLYFYWYRQILGQKVEFLVSFYNNEISEKSEIFDDQFSVERPDGSNFTLKIRSTKLEDSAMYFCASRKEGLVPYEQYFGPGTRLTVT.

This clonotype was observed a handful of times. The gene calls are TRBV2 and TRBJ1-5; D remains unclear. V was trimmed by 7 bases and J by 0 bases, leaving 10 bases between them. The CDR3 sequence is 14 residues long. Germline values: CDR1 SNHLY, CDR2 FYNNEI. The DNA of the CDR3 is TGTGCCAGCACCCACGGAGATAGCAATCAGCCCCAGCATTTT. Translating it yields CASTHGDSNQPQHF. Looking up the rest from reference TRBV2 and TRBJ1-5 gives the full variable domain: EPEVTQTPSHQVTQMGQEVILRCVPISNHLYFYWYRQILGQKVEFLVSFYNNEISEKSEIFDDQFSVERPDGSNFTLKIRSTKLEDSAMYFCASTHGDSNQPQHFGDGTRLSIL.

This clonotype has only a few counts. The chain has TRBV7-3 and TRBJ2-5; D gene ambiguous. CDR1 is SGHTA and CDR2 is FQGTGA in the germline V gene. This CDR3 spans 13 amino acids. With 4 bases removed from V and 3 bases from J, the gap between germline ends came to 9 bases. The CDR3 protein is CASSSTPEETQYF. In DNA form, the CDR3 reads TGTGCCAGCAGCTCCACCCCCGAAGAGACCCAGTACTTC.

This clonotype has just a few counts. The chain links TRBV19 to TRBJ2-1; D perhaps matches TRBD1 (5 bases). From germline, CDR1 is LNHDA and CDR2 SQIVND (reference sequence). This CDR3 is 16 amino acids long. V lost 6 bases and J lost 5, with 20 bases in between. CDR3 sequence reads: CASRAAGFLRNNEQFF. CDR3 DNA sequence: TGTGCCAGTAGGGCAGCAGGGTTCCTCCGTAACAATGAGCAGTTCTTC. The full variable domain, rest sourced from reference TRBV19 and TRBJ2-1, is DGGITQSPKYLFRKEGQNVTLSCEQNLNHDAMYWYRQDPGQGLRLIYYSQIVNDFQKGDIAEGYSVSREKKESFPLTVTSAQKNPTAFYLCASRAAGFLRNNEQFFGPGTRLTVL.

This chain links TRBV18 with TRBJ1-6; D is possibly TRBD1 (6 bases). Germline assignment: CDR1 KGHSH and CDR2 LQKENI. This CDR3 has 15 amino acids. V gave up 2 bases and J gave up 6 bases, with 11 bases separating them. As DNA, the CDR3 is TGTGCCAGCTCACCAAGCGGACAGTTTAATTCACCCCTCCACTTT. Protein product: CASSPSGQFNSPLHF.

This rearrangement joins TRBV6-1 to TRBJ1-5; D gene ambiguous. There are 14 residues in the CDR3. Trimming removed 8 bases at V and 5 bases at J, with 16 bases between. Germline CDR1 reads MNHNS; CDR2 reads SASEGT. The CDR3 loop is CASGPVGGHQPQHF. The CDR3 nucleotides read TGTGCCAGCGGGCCCGTTGGTGGGCATCAGCCCCAGCATTTT.

The chain recombines TRBV5-1 with TRBJ2-3; perhaps TRBD1 as D (6 bases). The germline V gene has CDR1 SGHRS and CDR2 YFSETQ. This CDR3 has 15 amino acids. Trimming cost V 0 bases and J 2 bases, with 10 bases left between them. The chain's CDR3 is CASSLDRQVTDTQYF. Written as DNA, the CDR3 is TGCGCCAGCAGCTTGGATCGACAGGTCACAGATACGCAGTATTTT.

The rearrangement uses TRBV5-6 and TRBJ2-7; D might be TRBD1 or TRBD2, each matching 6 bases. Trimming left V 4 bases short and J 3 bases short, with 14 bases between. Per germline, CDR1 SGHDT and CDR2 YYEEEE. This CDR3 region has 14 residues. Here the CDR3 reads CASSLDRTNYEQYF. The CDR3 DNA reads as TGTGCCAGCAGCCTCGACAGGACTAACTACGAGCAGTACTTC.

Ten or more counts support this clonotype. J is TRBJ2-1 and V is TRBV28; tentatively, D is TRBD1 or TRBD2 (5 bases each). Between the trimmed V and J ends, which lost 8 bases and 8 bases, there was a span of 19 bases. Germline lookup yields CDR1 MDHEN and CDR2 SYDVKM. The CDR3 covers 14 residues. CDR3 DNA: TGTGCCAGCTTAGCCGGGACCCGCATAGATGAGCAGTTCTTC. As protein: CASLAGTRIDEQFF.

The chain employs TRBV27 and TRBJ1-6; maybe TRBD1 (6 bases). The CDR3 spans 18 residues. V lost 3 bases and J 7 bases, leaving 22 bases between the germline ends. Germline lookup yields CDR1 MNHEY and CDR2 SMNVEV (reference sequence). The CDR3 DNA reads TGTGCCAGCAGTTTCTTATTACTCTTGCAGGGGAAGAATTCACCCCTCCACTTT. Residues: CASSFLLLLQGKNSPLHF.